This TCR beta chain was found in a study of breast tumors, draining lymph nodes, adjacent tissues. In the case of this clonotype: Its antigen is currently unknown.

TCRdb re-called the multiplex PCR reads through MiXCR, storing one row per CDR3 protein. The table records 140,000 or so distinct CDR3 sequences, 30% to 35% of them present only once. General study findings and limits: The lymph node origin of tumor T cells was framed as consistent with a hypothesis, not demonstrated. Tumor TCR diversity was below lymph nodes but above nontumor tissue.

The CDR3 consists of 14 residues. The germline CDR1 and CDR2 sequences are WSHSY and SAAADI. The J segment lost 5 bases and the V segment lost 11 bases, leaving 9 bases of the junction unmatched. Axillary draining lymph nodes of breast cancer patients supplied the node samples. V gene TRBV10-2 combines with J gene TRBJ2-1, with 10 positions matching TRBD2. Sequencing was done on a sample of axillary lymph node tissue. This TCR was recovered from a female donor with breast cancer. Some clones in this sample may be carry-over from other donors' samples. CDR3 sequence: CAAKAAGGNNEQFF. In DNA form, the CDR3 reads TGCGCCGCCAAGGCAGCGGGAGGGAACAATGAGCAGTTCTTC.